This T cell receptor (beta chain) was sequenced during a study of long-term antiretroviral therapy in people with HIV. Study results and limitations: Across all time points, the repertoire was dominated by clones that expanded before ART. Against controls, HIV repertoires showed narrower ranges of CDR3 length.

The germline V gene has CDR1 SGHTA and CDR2 FQGNSA. This CDR3 has 16 residues. Trimming cost V 1 base and J 1 base; bases outside gene matches: 4. Worth noting for this clone: The target antigen is unknown.

Version v3.0 of the immunoSEQ assay ran at survey level. Sequencing targeted roughly 35,000-50,000 T-cell genomes per sample. The repertoire was sequenced with immunoSEQ multiplex PCR; TCRdb's copy has only in-frame clones and lacks some. The table has some 35,000 clones, roughly 74% seen once; the top ten hold 3% to 4%. The sequences come from unsorted PBMCs, collected 3 years after starting antiretroviral therapy. This chain links TRBV7-2 with TRBJ1-5; 7 bases are a match to TRBD1. This receptor was taken from a man between 50 and 59 years old with HIV. The CDR3 DNA sequence: TGTGCCAGCAGCTTAGTAGGGGGCGGGAGCAATCAGCCCCAGCATTTT. Protein product: CASSLVGGGSNQPQHF. Looking up the rest from reference TRBV7-2 and TRBJ1-5 gives the full variable domain: GAGVSQSPSNKVTEKGKDVELRCDPISGHTALYWYRQSLGQGLEFLIYFQGNSAPDKSGLPSDRFSAERTGGSVSTLTIQRTQQEDSAVYLCASSLVGGGSNQPQHFGDGTRLSIL.